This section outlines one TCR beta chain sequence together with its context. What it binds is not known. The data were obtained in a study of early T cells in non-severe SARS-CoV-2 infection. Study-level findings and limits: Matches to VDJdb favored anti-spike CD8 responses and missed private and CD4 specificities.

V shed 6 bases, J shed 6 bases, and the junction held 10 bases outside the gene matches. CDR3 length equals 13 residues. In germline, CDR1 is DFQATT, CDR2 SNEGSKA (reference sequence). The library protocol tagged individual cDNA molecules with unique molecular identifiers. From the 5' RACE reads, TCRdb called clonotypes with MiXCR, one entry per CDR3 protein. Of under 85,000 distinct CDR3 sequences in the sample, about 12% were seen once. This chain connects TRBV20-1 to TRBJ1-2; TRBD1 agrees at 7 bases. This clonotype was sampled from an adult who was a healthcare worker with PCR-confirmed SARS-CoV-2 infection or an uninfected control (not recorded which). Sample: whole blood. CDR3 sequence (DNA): TGCAGTGCCGGAGACAGGGAATCTCATGGCTACACCTTC. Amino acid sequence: CSAGDRESHGYTF.